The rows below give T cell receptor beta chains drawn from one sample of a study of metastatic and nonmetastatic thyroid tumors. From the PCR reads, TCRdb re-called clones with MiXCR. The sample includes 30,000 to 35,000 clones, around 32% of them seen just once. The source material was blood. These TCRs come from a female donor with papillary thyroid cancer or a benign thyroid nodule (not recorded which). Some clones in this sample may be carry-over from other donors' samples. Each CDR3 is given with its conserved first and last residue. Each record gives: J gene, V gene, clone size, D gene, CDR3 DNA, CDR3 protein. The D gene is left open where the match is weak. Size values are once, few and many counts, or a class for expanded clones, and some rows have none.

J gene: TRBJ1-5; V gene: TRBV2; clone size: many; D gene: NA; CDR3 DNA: TGTGCCAGCAGTGCAGACGACAATTATCAGCCCCAGCATTTT; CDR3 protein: CASSADDNYQPQHF
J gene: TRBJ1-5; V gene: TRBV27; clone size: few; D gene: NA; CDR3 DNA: TGTGCCAGCAGTCCATGGAAGGGGAGCAATCAGCCCCAGCATTTT; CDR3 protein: CASSPWKGSNQPQHF
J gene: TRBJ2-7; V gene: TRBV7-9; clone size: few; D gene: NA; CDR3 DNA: TGTGCCAGCAGAAGTCTAGCTAACGAGCAGTACTTC; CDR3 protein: CASRSLANEQYF
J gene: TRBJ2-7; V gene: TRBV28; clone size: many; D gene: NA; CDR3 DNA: TGTGCCAGCAGTGCCGGGACCTCCTACGAGCAGTACTTC; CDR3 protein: CASSAGTSYEQYF
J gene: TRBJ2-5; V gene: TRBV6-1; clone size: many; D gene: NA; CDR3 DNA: TGTGCCAGCACCCTAGAGACCCAGTACTTC; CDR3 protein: CASTLETQYF
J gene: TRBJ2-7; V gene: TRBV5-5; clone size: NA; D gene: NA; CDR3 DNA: TGTGCCAGCAGCCCTTCTTCTAGGGGGACCTACGAGCAGTACTTC; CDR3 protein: CASSPSSRGTYEQYF
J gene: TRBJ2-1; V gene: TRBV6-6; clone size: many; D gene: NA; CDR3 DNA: TGTGCCGGCAGTTACGGGGTGGATGAGCAGTTCTTC; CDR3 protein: CAGSYGVDEQFF
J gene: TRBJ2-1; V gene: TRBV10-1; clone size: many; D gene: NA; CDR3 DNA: TGCGCCAGCAGTGATGCAGCCGCTAGCTCCTACAATGAGCAGTTCTTC; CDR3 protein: CASSDAAASSYNEQFF
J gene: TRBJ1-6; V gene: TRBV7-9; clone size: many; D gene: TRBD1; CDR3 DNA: TGTGCCAGCAGCTTGGGACAGCTTAATTCACCCCTCCACTTT; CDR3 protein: CASSLGQLNSPLHF
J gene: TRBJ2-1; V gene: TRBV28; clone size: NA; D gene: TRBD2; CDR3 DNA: TGTGCCAGCAGTTTATTAGCGGGAGGGCCCTTAGGTGAGCAGTTCTTC; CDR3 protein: CASSLLAGGPLGEQFF
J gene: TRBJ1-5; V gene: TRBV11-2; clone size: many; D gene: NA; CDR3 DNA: TGTGCCAGCAGCTTAACGGGTGATAGCAATCAGCCCCAGCATTTT; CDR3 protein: CASSLTGDSNQPQHF
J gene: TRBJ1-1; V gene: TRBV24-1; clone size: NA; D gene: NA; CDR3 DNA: TGTGCCACAAGTGATGCCGGGAAAGATTTAAACACTGAAGCTTTCTTT; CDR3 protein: CATSDAGKDLNTEAFF
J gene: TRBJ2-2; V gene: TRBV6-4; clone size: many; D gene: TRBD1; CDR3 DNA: TGTGCCAGCAGTGACTCGGGACAGGGGGACACCGGGGAGCTGTTTTTT; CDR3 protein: CASSDSGQGDTGELFF
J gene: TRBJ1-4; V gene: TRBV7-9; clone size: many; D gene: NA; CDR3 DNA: TGTGCCAGCAGCTTAGCATCCGGGGGGTCTGGAACTAATGAAAAACTGTTTTTT; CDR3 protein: CASSLASGGSGTNEKLFF
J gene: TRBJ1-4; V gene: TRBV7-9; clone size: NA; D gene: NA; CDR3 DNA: TGTGCCAGCAGCTTGGGACCAACTAATGAAAAACTGTTTTTT; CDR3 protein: CASSLGPTNEKLFF
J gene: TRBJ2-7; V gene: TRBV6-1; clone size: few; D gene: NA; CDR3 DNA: TGTGCCAGCAGACAGACTAGTGCCGAGCAGTACTTC; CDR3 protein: CASRQTSAEQYF
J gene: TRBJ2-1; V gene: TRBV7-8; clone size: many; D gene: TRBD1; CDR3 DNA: TGTGCCAGCAGCTCATCAGGGGGATTCGCCTACAATGAGCAGTTCTTC; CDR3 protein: CASSSSGGFAYNEQFF
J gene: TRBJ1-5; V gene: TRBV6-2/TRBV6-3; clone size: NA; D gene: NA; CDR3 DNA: TGTGCCAGCAGTTGGGTGGGGGGACGCAATCAGCCCCAGCATTTT; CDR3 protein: CASSWVGGRNQPQHF
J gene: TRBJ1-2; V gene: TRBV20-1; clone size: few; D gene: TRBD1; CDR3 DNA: TGCAGTGCTAGACCGACAGGGCATAACTATGGCTACACCTTC; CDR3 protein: CSARPTGHNYGYTF
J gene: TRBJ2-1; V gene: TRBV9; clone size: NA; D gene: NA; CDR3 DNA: TGTTCCAGCAGCGTAAGCCACTGGCAGGACTCCTACAATGAGCAGTTCTTC; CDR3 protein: CSSSVSHWQDSYNEQFF
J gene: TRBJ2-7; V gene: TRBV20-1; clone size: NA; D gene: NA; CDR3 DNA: TGCAGTGCTAGGGGGAACCGGTACTGTACTACCTACGAGCAGTACTTC; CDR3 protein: CSARGNRYCTTYEQYF
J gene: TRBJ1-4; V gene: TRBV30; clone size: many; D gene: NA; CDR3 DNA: TGTGCCTGGAGGGAGGGATTCGAAAAACTGTTTTTT; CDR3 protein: CAWREGFEKLFF
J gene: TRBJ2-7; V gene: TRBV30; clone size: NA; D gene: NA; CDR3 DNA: TGTGCCTCAGGGGTCAACGAGCAGTACTTC; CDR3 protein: CASGVNEQYF
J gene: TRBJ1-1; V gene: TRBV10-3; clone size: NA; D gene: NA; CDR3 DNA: TGTGCCATCAGTGAGAAGGTGTTGACTTCTGAAGCTTTCTTT; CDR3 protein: CAISEKVLTSEAFF
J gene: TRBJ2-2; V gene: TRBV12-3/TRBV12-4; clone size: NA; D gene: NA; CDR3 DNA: TGTGCCAGCAGTTATTACTGCCTGTGGGTAGGCGGGGAGCTGTTTTTT; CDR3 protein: CASSYYCLWVGGELFF
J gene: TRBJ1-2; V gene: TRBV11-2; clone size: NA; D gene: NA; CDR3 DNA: TGTGCCAGCAGCTTAGGAGCCTCTTCCACTGGCTACACCTTC; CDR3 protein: CASSLGASSTGYTF
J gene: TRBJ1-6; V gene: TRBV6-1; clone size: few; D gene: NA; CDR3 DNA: TGTGCCACCCGACGGACGCAGGGAGCCCTCCACTTT; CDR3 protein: CATRRTQGALHF
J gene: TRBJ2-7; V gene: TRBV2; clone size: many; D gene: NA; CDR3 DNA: TGTGCCAGCAGTGGTGGACAAAGCTCCTACGAGCAGTACTTC; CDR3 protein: CASSGGQSSYEQYF
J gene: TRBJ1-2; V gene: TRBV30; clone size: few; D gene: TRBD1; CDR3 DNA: TGTGCCTGGAGTGGGGACAGGTGGCGCTTCGGCTACACCTTC; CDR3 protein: CAWSGDRWRFGYTF
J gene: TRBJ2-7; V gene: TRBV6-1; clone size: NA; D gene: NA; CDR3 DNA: TGTGCCAGCAGCCTAGGGGGAGGGACCTACGAGCAGTACTTC; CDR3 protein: CASSLGGGTYEQYF
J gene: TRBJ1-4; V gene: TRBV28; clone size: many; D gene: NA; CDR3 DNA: TGTGCCAGCACGGGCAGGGGTTATGAAAAACTGTTTTTT; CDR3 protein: CASTGRGYEKLFF
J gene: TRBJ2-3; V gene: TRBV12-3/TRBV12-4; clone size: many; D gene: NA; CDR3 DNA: TGTGCCAGCAGTTTGAACACAGATACGCAGTATTTT; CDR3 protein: CASSLNTDTQYF
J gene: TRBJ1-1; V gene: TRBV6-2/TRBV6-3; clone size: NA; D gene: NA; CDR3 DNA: TGTGCCAGCAGTCAACAAGAGAACACTGAAGCTTTCTTT; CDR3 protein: CASSQQENTEAFF
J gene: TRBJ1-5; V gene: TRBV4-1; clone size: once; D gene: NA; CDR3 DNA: TGCGCCAGCAGCCACTACAGGGAGAGCAATCAGCCCCAGCATTTT; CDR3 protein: CASSHYRESNQPQHF
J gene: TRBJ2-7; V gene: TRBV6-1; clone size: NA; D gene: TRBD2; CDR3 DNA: TGTGCCAGCAGTGAGCGTAGCGGGGTTGAAGGGTACGAGCAGTACTTC; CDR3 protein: CASSERSGVEGYEQYF
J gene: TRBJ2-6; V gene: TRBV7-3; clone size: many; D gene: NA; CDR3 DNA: TGTGCCAGCAGCTTAGACGCAACCTCTGGGGCCAACGTCCTGACTTTC; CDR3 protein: CASSLDATSGANVLTF
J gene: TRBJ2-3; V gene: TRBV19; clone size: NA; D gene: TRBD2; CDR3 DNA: TGTGCCAGTAGTTTGCTAGCGGGAAGCACAGATACGCAGTATTTT; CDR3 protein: CASSLLAGSTDTQYF
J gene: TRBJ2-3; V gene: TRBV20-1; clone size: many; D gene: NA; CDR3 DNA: TGCAGTGCTCCCCGGGACGGCCCAAGCACAGATACGCAGTATTTT; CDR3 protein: CSAPRDGPSTDTQYF
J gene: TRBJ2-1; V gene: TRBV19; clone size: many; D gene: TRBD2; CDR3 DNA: TGTGCCAGTAACGCACCGGGACTAGCTGCCAGGCGGGAAAATGAGCAGTTCTTC; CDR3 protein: CASNAPGLAARRENEQFF
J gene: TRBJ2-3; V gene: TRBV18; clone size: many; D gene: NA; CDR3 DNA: TGTGCCAGCTCACCGACGATGAGTTATACAGATACGCAGTATTTT; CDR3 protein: CASSPTMSYTDTQYF